This T cell receptor beta chain was sequenced in a study of CD8+ T cells in alopecia areata. Findings of the study overall: Scalp repertoires also include resident alphabeta T cells from normal skin. Lesional scalp exceeded normal scalp in clonality, especially in alopecia totalis/universalis.

Germline CDR1 SQVTM, CDR2 ANQGSEA. This CDR3 contains 14 residues. Trimming cost V 7 bases and J 7 bases; bases outside gene matches: 13. Note on this clone: What it binds is unknown.

Peripheral blood samples and lesional scalp punch biopsies were obtained from alopecia areata patients. Isolation of CD4+ and CD8+ T cells from PBMCs was achieved by sorting. RNA was isolated and reverse transcribed to cDNA, the sequencing template. Measured with immunoSEQ multiplex PCR; TCRdb has only the in-frame clones, and not every one. Altogether over 150,000 clones are present, around 63% being singletons, with the ten largest covering around 1.8%. The chain uses TRBV29-1 and TRBJ2-1, with 7 bases fitting TRBD1. This specimen was CD4+ T cells sorted from blood, taken at week 0. This sequence was found in a human donor with alopecia areata. The CDR3, as DNA: TGCAGCGGCGGGTTACAGGGGCCTACAAATGAGCAGTTCTTC. Translated: CSGGLQGPTNEQFF.